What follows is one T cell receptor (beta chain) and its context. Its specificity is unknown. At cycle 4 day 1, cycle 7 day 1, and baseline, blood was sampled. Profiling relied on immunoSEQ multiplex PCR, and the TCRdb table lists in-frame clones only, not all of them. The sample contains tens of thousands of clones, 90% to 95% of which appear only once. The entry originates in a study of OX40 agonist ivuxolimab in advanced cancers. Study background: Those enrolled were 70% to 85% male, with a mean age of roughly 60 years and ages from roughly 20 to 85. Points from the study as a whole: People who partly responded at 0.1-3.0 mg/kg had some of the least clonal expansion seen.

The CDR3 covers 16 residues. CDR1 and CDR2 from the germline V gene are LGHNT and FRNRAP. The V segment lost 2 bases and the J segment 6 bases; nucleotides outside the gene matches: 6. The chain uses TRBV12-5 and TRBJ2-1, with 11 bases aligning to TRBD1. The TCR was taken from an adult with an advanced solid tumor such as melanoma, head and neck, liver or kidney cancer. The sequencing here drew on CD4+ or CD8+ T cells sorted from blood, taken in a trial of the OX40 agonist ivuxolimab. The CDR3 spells CASGLYTGTGGNEQFF. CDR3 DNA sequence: TGTGCTAGTGGTTTGTACACCGGGACAGGGGGCAATGAGCAGTTCTTC.